A single sample is the source of the 3 T cell receptor beta chains below, sequenced in a study of cytomegalovirus exposure and HLA in healthy donors. It was with 60 Vbeta and 13 Jbeta primers that the PCR ran. Sequencing used immunoSEQ multiplex PCR; TCRdb keeps in-frame clones, though not all of them. The sample carries about 180,000 clones, roughly 82% recorded once. Specimen: PBMCs. The receptors originated from a man in his forties in good health and CMV-seronegative.

The chain joins TRBV11-2 to TRBJ2-5; the match to TRBD1 covers 11 bases. Trimming at V came to 5 bases and at J to 7 bases, leaving 6 bases not matched to a gene. Germline lookup yields CDR1 SGHAT and CDR2 FQNNGV. The length of the CDR3 is 14 residues. Here the CDR3 DNA reads TGTGCCAGCAGCCGAACAGGGACAGGGGGGACCCAGTACTTC. This codes for CASSRTGTGGTQYF.

V and J are TRBV7-6 and TRBJ2-3; D gene uncertain. Trimming stripped 5 bases from V and 3 bases from J, with 9 bases between. The CDR3 sequence is 13 residues long. Germline V lookup: CDR1 SGHVS, CDR2 FNYEAQ. This CDR3 is CASSLRRTDTQYF. The CDR3, as DNA: TGTGCCAGCAGCCTCCGCCGGACAGATACGCAGTATTTT.

This chain connects TRBV19 to TRBJ2-2, with TRBD2 matching over 7 bases. The CDR3 is 15 residues long. The junction had 8 bases not matched to a gene; V was cut back by 8 bases and J by 2 bases. Germline CDR1 is LNHDA and CDR2 is SQIVND (reference sequence). CDR3 sequence reads: CASGRGDTNTGELFF. The CDR3 nucleotides read TGTGCCAGTGGTCGGGGGGATACAAACACCGGGGAGCTGTTTTTT.